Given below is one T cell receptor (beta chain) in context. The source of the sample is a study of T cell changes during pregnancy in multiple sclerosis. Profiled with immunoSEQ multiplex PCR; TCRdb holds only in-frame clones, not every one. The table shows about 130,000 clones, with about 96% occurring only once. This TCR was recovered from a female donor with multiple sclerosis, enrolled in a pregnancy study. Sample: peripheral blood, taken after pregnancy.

In DNA form, the CDR3 reads TGTGCCAGCAGTCCGACTAGTAGTGCCGAGCAGTACTTC. Protein sequence: CASSPTSSAEQYF. The rearrangement links TRBV2 to TRBJ2-7; TRBD2 might be the D (6 bases). The CDR3 spans 13 residues. Germline loops: CDR1 SNHLY, CDR2 FYNNEI. Trimming cost V 5 bases and J 6 bases, with 14 bases left between them.